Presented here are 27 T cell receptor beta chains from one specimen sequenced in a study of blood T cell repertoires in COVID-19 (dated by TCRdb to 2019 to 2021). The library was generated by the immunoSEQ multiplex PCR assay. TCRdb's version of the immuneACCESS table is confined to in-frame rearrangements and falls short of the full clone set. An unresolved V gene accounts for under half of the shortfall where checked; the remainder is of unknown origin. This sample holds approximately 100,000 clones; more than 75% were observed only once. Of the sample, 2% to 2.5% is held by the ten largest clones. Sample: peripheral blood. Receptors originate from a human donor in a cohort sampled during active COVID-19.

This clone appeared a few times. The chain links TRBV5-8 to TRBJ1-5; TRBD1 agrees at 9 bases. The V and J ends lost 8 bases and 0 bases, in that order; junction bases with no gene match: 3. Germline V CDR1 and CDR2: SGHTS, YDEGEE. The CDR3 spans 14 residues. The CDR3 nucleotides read TGTGCCAGTGGACAGGGGAATAGCAATCAGCCCCAGCATTTT. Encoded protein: CASGQGNSNQPQHF.

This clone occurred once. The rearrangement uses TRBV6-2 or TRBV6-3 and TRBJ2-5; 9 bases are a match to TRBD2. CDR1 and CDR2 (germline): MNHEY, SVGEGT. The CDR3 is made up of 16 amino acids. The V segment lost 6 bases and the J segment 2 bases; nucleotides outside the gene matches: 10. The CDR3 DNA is TGTGCCAGCAGCCCCGGGCGGGGGGGCACACAAGAGACCCAGTACTTC. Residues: CASSPGRGGTQETQYF.

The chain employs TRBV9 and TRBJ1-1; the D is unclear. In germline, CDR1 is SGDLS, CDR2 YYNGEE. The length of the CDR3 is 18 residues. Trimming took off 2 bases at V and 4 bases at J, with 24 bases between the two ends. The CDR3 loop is CASSVDLGSGIGSTEAFF. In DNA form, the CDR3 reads TGTGCCAGCAGCGTGGACTTGGGGTCCGGGATTGGTTCCACTGAAGCTTTCTTT.

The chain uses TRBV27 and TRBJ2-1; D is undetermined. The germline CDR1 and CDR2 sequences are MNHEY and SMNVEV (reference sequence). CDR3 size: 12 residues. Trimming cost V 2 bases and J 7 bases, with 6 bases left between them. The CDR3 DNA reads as TGTGCCAGCAGTTTAAGCCAAAATGAGCAGTTCTTC. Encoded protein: CASSLSQNEQFF.

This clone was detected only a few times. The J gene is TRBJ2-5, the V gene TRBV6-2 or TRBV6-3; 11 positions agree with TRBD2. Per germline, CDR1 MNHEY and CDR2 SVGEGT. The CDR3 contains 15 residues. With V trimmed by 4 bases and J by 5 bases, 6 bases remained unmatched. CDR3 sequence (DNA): TGTGCCAGCAGTTTATCCGGGACTAGCGGTGAGACCCAGTACTTC. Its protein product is CASSLSGTSGETQYF.

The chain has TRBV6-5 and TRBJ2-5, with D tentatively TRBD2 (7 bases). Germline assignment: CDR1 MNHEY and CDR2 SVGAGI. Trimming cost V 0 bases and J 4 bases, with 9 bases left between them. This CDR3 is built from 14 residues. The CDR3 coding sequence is TGTGCCAGCAGTTACTCCGGGGGGCTAGAGACCCAGTACTTC. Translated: CASSYSGGLETQYF.

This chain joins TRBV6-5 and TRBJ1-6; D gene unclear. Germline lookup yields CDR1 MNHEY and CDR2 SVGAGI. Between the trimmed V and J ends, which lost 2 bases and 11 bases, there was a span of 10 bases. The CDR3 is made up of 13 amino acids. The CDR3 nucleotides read TGTGCCAGCAGTTACGACTTAACGACACCCCTCCACTTT. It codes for CASSYDLTTPLHF.

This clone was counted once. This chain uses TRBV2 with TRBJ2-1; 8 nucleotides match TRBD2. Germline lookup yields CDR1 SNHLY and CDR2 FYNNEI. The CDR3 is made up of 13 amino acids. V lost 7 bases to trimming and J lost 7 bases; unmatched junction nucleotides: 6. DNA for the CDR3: TGTGCCAGCAATAAATTAGCGGGGAATGAGCAGTTCTTC. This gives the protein CASNKLAGNEQFF.

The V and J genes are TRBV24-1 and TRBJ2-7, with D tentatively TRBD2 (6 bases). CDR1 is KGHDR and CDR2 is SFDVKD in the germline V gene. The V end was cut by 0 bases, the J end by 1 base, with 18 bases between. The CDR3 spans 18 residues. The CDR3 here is CATSDLTAGRGRSYEQYF. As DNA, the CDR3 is TGTGCCACCAGTGATTTGACCGCGGGACGGGGACGATCCTACGAGCAGTACTTC.

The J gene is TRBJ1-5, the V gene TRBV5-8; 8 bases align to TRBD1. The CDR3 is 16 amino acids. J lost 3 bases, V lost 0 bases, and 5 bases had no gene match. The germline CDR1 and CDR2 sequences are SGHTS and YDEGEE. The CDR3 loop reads CASSLATGANNQPQHF. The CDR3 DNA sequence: TGTGCCAGCAGCTTGGCGACAGGGGCTAACAATCAGCCCCAGCATTTT. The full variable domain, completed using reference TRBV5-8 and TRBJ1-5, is EAGVTQSPTHLIKTRGQQATLRCSPISGHTSVYWYQQALGLGLQFLLWYDEGEERNRGNFPPRFSGRQFPNYSSELNVNALELEDSALYLCASSLATGANNQPQHFGDGTRLSIL.

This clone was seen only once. CDR3 region: CASSVDPSGGYEQYF. CDR3 DNA sequence: TGTGCCAGCAGCGTAGATCCCTCGGGGGGGTACGAGCAGTACTTC. The chain employs TRBV9 and TRBJ2-7, with 8 bases lining up with TRBD2. The V and J ends lost 0 bases and 4 bases, in that order; junction bases with no gene match: 6. Looked up from germline, CDR1 is SGDLS and CDR2 is YYNGEE. The CDR3 loop spans 15 amino acids.

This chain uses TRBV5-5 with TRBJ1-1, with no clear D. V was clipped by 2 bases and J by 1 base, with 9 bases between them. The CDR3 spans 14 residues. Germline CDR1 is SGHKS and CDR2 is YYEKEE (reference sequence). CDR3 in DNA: TGTGCCAGCAGCTTCCAGGCCTCGAACACTGAAGCTTTCTTT. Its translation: CASSFQASNTEAFF.

In DNA, the CDR3 is TGTGCCAGCAGCGCACAGGGCTATGGCTACACCTTC. This encodes CASSAQGYGYTF. This rearrangement joins TRBV14 to TRBJ1-2; possibly TRBD1 for D (6 bases). The CDR3 sequence is 12 residues long. CDR1 is SGHDN and CDR2 is FVKESK in the germline V gene. With 5 bases removed from V and 4 bases from J, the gap between germline ends came to 8 bases.

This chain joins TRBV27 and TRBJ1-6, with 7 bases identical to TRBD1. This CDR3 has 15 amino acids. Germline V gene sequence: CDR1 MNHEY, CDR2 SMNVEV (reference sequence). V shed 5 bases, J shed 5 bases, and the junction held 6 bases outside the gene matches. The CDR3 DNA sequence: TGTGCCAGCAGTCTTGGGACAGAGAATAATTCACCCCTCCACTTT. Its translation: CASSLGTENNSPLHF.

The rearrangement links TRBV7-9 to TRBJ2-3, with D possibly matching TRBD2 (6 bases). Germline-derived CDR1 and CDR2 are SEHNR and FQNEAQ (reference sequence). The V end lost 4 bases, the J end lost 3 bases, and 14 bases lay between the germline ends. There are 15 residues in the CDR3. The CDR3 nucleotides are TGTGCCAGCAGCTCTCGACTAGAAGTAACAGATACGCAGTATTTT. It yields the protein CASSSRLEVTDTQYF.

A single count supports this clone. In nucleotides, the CDR3 is TGCAGCGTTGAAGATTCGCCCGGGCTGACAGACACCTACGAGCAGTACTTC. This sequence encodes CSVEDSPGLTDTYEQYF. The rearrangement joins TRBV29-1 to TRBJ2-7; D perhaps matches TRBD1 (5 bases). The CDR3 loop spans 17 amino acids. Looked up from germline, CDR1 is SQVTM and CDR2 is ANQGSEA. Trimming took off 0 bases at V and 2 bases at J, with 20 bases between the two ends.

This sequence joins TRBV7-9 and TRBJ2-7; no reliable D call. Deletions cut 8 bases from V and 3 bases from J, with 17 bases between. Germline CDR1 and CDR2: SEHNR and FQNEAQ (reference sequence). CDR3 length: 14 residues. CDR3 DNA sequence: TGTGCCAGCGGCCCTCGCAGTGGCGGCTACGAGCAGTACTTC. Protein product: CASGPRSGGYEQYF.

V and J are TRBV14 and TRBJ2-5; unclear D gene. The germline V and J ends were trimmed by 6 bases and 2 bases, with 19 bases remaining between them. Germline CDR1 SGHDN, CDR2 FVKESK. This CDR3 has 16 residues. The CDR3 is CASRLTTTTDQETQYF. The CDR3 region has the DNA TGTGCCAGCAGACTTACGACCACAACAGATCAAGAGACCCAGTACTTC.

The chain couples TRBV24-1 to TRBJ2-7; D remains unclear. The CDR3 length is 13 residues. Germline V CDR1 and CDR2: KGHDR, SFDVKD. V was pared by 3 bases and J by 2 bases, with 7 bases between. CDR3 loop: CATSDAQTYEQYF. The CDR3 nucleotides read TGTGCCACCAGTGATGCACAGACCTACGAGCAGTACTTC.

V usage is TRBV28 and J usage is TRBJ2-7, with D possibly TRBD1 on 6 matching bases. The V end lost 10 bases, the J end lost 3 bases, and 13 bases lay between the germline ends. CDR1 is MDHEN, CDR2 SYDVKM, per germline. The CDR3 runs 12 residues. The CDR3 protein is CATRDTFYEQYF. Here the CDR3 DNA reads TGTGCCACCCGGGACACCTTCTACGAGCAGTACTTC.

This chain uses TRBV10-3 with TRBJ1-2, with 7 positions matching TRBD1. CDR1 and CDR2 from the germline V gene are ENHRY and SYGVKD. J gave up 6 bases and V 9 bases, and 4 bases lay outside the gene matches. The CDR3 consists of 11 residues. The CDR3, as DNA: TGTGCCATAAGACAGGGCGATGGCTACACCTTC. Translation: CAIRQGDGYTF.

CDR3 sequence reads: CASSLASGVGETQYF. The CDR3 bases are TGTGCCAGCAGCTTAGCCTCCGGGGTCGGGGAGACCCAGTACTTC. J is TRBJ2-5 and V is TRBV7-9, with D tentatively TRBD2 (5 bases). The V end was cut by 0 bases, the J end by 5 bases, with 13 bases between. The CDR3 contains 15 residues. The germline CDR1 and CDR2 sequences are SEHNR and FQNEAQ (reference sequence). Supplemented by reference TRBV7-9 and TRBJ2-5, the full variable domain reads DTGVSQNPRHKITKRGQNVTFRCDPISEHNRLYWYRQTLGQGPEFLTYFQNEAQLEKSRLLSDRFSAERPKGSFSTLEIQRTEQGDSAMYLCASSLASGVGETQYFGPGTRLLVL.

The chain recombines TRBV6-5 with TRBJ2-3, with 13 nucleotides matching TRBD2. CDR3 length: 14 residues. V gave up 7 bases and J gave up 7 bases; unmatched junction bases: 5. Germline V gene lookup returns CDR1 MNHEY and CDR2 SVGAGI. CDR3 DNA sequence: TGTGCCAGCACTAGGACTAGCGGGAGTTATACGCAGTATTTT. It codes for CASTRTSGSYTQYF.

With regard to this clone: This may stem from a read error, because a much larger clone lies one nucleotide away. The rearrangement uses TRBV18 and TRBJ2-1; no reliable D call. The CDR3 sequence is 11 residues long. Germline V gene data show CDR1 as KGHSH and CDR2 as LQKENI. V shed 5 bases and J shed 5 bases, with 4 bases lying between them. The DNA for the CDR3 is TGTGCCAGCTCAACTAACAATGAGCAGTTCTTC. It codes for CASSTNNEQFF.

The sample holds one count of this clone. The CDR3 here is CASSLGSWENYGYTF. DNA for the CDR3: TGTGCCAGCAGCTTAGGGTCCTGGGAGAACTATGGCTACACCTTC. The V call is TRBV7-2, the J call TRBJ1-2, with D hard to call. V was clipped by 1 base and J by 2 bases, with 11 bases between them. The CDR3 spans 15 residues. The V gene's germline CDR1 is SGHTA and CDR2 FQGNSA.

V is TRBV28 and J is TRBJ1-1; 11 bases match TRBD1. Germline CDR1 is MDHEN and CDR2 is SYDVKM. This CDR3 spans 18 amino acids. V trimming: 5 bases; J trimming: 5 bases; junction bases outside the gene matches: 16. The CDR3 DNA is TGTGCCAGCAGTCCCCTCATGCGAGGGACAGGGGGTAGGACTGAAGCTTTCTTT. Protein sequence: CASSPLMRGTGGRTEAFF.

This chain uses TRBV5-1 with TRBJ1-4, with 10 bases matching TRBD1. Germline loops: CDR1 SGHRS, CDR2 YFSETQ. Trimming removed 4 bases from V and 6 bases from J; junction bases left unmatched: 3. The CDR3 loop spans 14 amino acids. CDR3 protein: CASSTGTGDEKLFF. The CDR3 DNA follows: TGCGCCAGCAGCACCGGGACAGGGGATGAAAAACTGTTTTTT.